The 20 T cell receptor beta chains below come from one sample, sequenced in a study of PD-L1 blockade in urothelial cancer. Stated time point: pretreatment peripheral blood. Method: immunoSEQ multiplex PCR; TCRdb's copy keeps in-frame clones and lacks some. The sample lists about 35,000 clones, 75% to 85% occurring once. The specimen comprised PBMCs, sampled around atezolizumab (anti-PD-L1) treatment. The receptors were gathered from a man aged 55 to 70 with urothelial cancer.

The CDR3 DNA sequence: TGTGCCAGCACCCCCGGGGTAACCCGGGATACGCAGTATTTT. Protein product: CASTPGVTRDTQYF. The rearrangement uses TRBV6-6 and TRBJ2-3, with D maybe TRBD2 (5 bases). The CDR3 is 14 amino acids. Germline CDR1 reads MNHNY; CDR2 reads SVGAGI (reference sequence). V gave up 7 bases and J gave up 6 bases, with 17 bases separating them.

The chain recombines TRBV19 with TRBJ2-5; 8 bases are shared with TRBD2. J lost 4 bases, V lost 2 bases, and 9 bases had no gene match. Germline values: CDR1 LNHDA, CDR2 SQIVND (reference sequence). This CDR3 is built from 16 residues. CDR3 in DNA: TGTGCCAGTAGTATAACCGCCGCCGGGAGGGGAGAGACCCAGTACTTC. Its protein product is CASSITAAGRGETQYF.

The rearrangement joins TRBV21-1 to TRBJ2-1; TRBD2 reflects the table's D call only, with no check against the DNA. TRBV21-1 is reported as a pseudogene. CDR3 length: 18 amino acids. The DNA of the CDR3 is TGTGCCAGCAGCAATATCTTTCGGGGACTAGCGGGGGGTGGCGAGCAGTTCTTC. This gives the protein CASSNIFRGLAGGGEQFF.

The DNA of the CDR3 is TGCGCCAGCAGCCAAGGACAGGGGGGGCAGCCCCAGCATTTT. Its protein is CASSQGQGGQPQHF. This rearrangement joins TRBV4-1 to TRBJ1-5; 9 nucleotides align to TRBD1. The CDR3 has 14 amino acids. After removal of 1 base from V and 7 bases from J, the junction contained 2 bases not matched to a gene. The germline CDR1 and CDR2 sequences are MGHRA and YSYEKL.

This chain connects TRBV5-1 to TRBJ2-2; TRBD1 matches at 11 bases. Looked up from germline, CDR1 is SGHRS and CDR2 is YFSETQ. Unmatched junction bases numbered 8, after V lost 6 bases and J lost 4 bases. The CDR3 consists of 16 residues. The CDR3: CASNHGQGAFTGELFF. CDR3 bases: TGCGCCAGCAACCACGGACAGGGGGCCTTCACCGGGGAGCTGTTTTTT.

The DNA of the CDR3 is TGTGCCAGCAGCGCCAGGGACAGGGCGTCCTATGGCTACACCTTC. Protein sequence: CASSARDRASYGYTF. The rearrangement links TRBV9 to TRBJ1-2; TRBD1 agrees at 9 bases. After removal of 3 bases from V and 4 bases from J, the junction contained 7 bases not matched to a gene. This CDR3 contains 15 residues. The germline CDR1 and CDR2 sequences are SGDLS and YYNGEE.

This rearrangement joins TRBV28 to TRBJ2-7, with 7 bases lining up with TRBD1. With 6 bases clipped from V and 5 bases from J, the junction kept 16 bases outside the gene matches. CDR1 and CDR2 (germline): MDHEN, SYDVKM. The CDR3 totals 16 residues. In DNA form, the CDR3 reads TGTGCCAGCAGAAAAACCGACAGGGTAGGGTTAAACGAGCAGTACTTC. This encodes CASRKTDRVGLNEQYF.

J is TRBJ1-3 and V is TRBV2; TRBD1 matches 7 bases. Germline CDR1 reads SNHLY; CDR2 reads FYNNEI. The V gene end was trimmed by 5 bases and the J gene end by 0 bases; junction bases not matched to a gene: 7. This CDR3 has 16 residues. The CDR3 reads CASSRVSGGSGNTIYF. The CDR3 DNA is TGTGCCAGCAGTCGGGTATCAGGGGGCTCTGGAAACACCATATATTTT.

The chain carries TRBV7-9 and TRBJ2-5; D is unclear. Germline V gives CDR1 SEHNR, CDR2 FQNEAQ (reference sequence). The CDR3 spans 12 residues. Trimming pared 5 bases from V and 8 bases from J, leaving 12 bases between. The CDR3 is CASSVVLETQYF. CDR3 sequence (DNA): TGTGCCAGCAGCGTCGTTCTAGAAACCCAGTACTTC.

This chain uses TRBV29-1 with TRBJ2-5, with D possibly matching TRBD2 (5 bases). This CDR3 is 13 amino acids long. Trimming left V 7 bases short and J 4 bases short, with 16 bases between. CDR1 is SQVTM, CDR2 ANQGSEA, per germline. This CDR3 is CSAGDRGSETQYF. CDR3 DNA sequence: TGCAGCGCCGGGGATCGGGGATCAGAGACCCAGTACTTC.

This clone occurred once. The chain links TRBV7-3 to TRBJ1-3; 7 bases fit TRBD1. With 5 bases clipped from V and 3 bases from J, the junction kept 4 bases outside the gene matches. Germline loops: CDR1 SGHTA, CDR2 FQGTGA. The CDR3 totals 14 residues. The CDR3 loop reads CASSLQGIGNTIYF. The DNA for the CDR3 is TGTGCCAGCAGCCTACAGGGGATTGGAAACACCATATATTTT. Full variable domain (remainder filled in from reference TRBV7-3 and TRBJ1-3): GAGVSQTPSNKVTEKGKYVELRCDPISGHTALYWYRQSLGQGPEFLIYFQGTGAADDSGLPNDRFFAVRPEGSVSTLKIQRTERGDSAVYLCASSLQGIGNTIYFGEGSWLTVV.

J is TRBJ1-6 and V is TRBV7-8; D gene ambiguous. The germline V gene has CDR1 SGHVS and CDR2 FQNEAQ. The CDR3 spans 15 residues. Trimming left V 3 bases short and J 8 bases short, with 14 bases between. For the CDR3, the DNA is TGTGCCAGCAGCTTCCTAACCGTCGGGGATTCACCCCTCCACTTT. It specifies CASSFLTVGDSPLHF.

This chain connects TRBV10-3 to TRBJ2-5; 7 nucleotides match TRBD1. V was pared by 4 bases and J by 2 bases, with 4 bases of the junction left unmatched. CDR3 length equals 14 residues. Germline CDR1 is ENHRY and CDR2 is SYGVKD. CDR3 in DNA: TGTGCCATCAGTGTGGCCAGGGGGCAAGAGACCCAGTACTTC. Translating gives CAISVARGQETQYF.

The chain uses TRBV2 and TRBJ2-7, with a weak D call TRBD1 (7 bases). Trimming stripped 9 bases from V and 2 bases from J, with 14 bases between. Looked up from germline, CDR1 is SNHLY and CDR2 is FYNNEI. This CDR3 has 13 amino acids. In DNA form, the CDR3 reads TGTGCCAGTGTGGGGGGACAGACCTACGAGCAGTACTTC. Protein sequence: CASVGGQTYEQYF.

The chain employs TRBV7-9 and TRBJ1-6; no clear D. The germline gives CDR1 SEHNR, CDR2 FQNEAQ (reference sequence). The ends were cut back, 5 bases at V and 11 bases at J, with 13 bases in the middle. The CDR3 covers 13 residues. The CDR3: CASSPERDAPLHF. The CDR3 nucleotides read TGTGCCAGCAGCCCGGAACGGGATGCACCCCTCCACTTT.

This rearrangement joins TRBV9 to TRBJ1-3; D gene uncertain. With 4 bases removed from V and 4 bases from J, the gap between germline ends came to 18 bases. Per germline, CDR1 SGDLS and CDR2 YYNGEE. This CDR3 region has 16 residues. The CDR3 spells CASSPSGGLRGNTIYF. CDR3 bases: TGTGCCAGCAGCCCGAGTGGAGGGCTCCGCGGAAACACCATATATTTT.

This clone came up a few times. The chain recombines TRBV6-1 with TRBJ2-7; 7 bases fit TRBD1. V lost 5 bases and J lost 0; bases outside the gene matches: 4. Germline V CDR1 and CDR2: MNHNS, SASEGT. The CDR3 loop spans 14 amino acids. CDR3 bases: TGTGCCAGCAGTTCGGACAGGAGCTCCTACGAGCAGTACTTC. Amino acid sequence: CASSSDRSSYEQYF.

This clone was detected only once. V is TRBV7-2 and J is TRBJ2-5; 8 nucleotides match TRBD2. Germline trimming cut 1 base from V and 1 base from J; bases unmatched to any gene: 8. CDR3 length equals 17 residues. The germline V gene encodes CDR1 SGHTA and CDR2 FQGNSA. This CDR3 is CASSLGVAGGPQETQYF. CDR3 coding DNA: TGTGCCAGCAGCTTAGGCGTCGCGGGGGGACCCCAAGAGACCCAGTACTTC.

V usage is TRBV6-6 and J usage is TRBJ1-3; no clear D. V was clipped by 5 bases and J by 0 bases, with 14 bases between them. The germline V gene has CDR1 MNHNY and CDR2 SVGAGI (reference sequence). The CDR3 extends over 16 amino acids. The CDR3 bases are TGTGCCAGCAGTGGGCTCGGCAGCAGCTCTGGAAACACCATATATTTT. It encodes CASSGLGSSSGNTIYF.

About this clone itself: One end of the junction fails to match germline, which may point to a read error. The V call is TRBV7-7, the J call TRBJ2-2; 10 bases map to TRBD2. The CDR3 spans 15 residues. From germline, CDR1 is SSHAT and CDR2 FNYEAQ (reference sequence). The CDR3 bases are TGTGCTAGCAGCCTGAGCGGGGGGGGCACCGGGGAGCTGTTTTTT. Translating gives CASSLSGGGTGELFF.